These 2 T cell receptor beta chains were all obtained from the same sample, sequenced in a study of CD8+CD57+ T cells in acquired aplastic anemia. Genomic DNA acted as the template from which TCR beta VDJ combination and CDR3 sequence profiling were carried out. One entry per CDR3 protein results from TCRdb running MiXCR on the reads. Of fewer than 85,000 distinct CDR3 sequences listed, about three quarters are singletons. Flow cytometry had shown expanded CD8+CD57+ cells in the patients chosen for sequencing. The sequenced sample consisted of sorted CD4+, CD8+, or CD8+CD57+ T cells (not recorded which) from PBMCs. These receptors came from a human donor with aplastic anemia.

This chain joins TRBV11-3 and TRBJ1-4; D not certain. The CDR3 runs to 15 residues. Germline values: CDR1 SGHNT, CDR2 YENEEA. Trimming stripped 0 bases from V and 5 bases from J, with 10 bases between. This CDR3 is CASSLDPGRNEKLFF. The CDR3 DNA is TGTGCCAGCAGCTTAGATCCGGGTCGGAATGAAAAACTGTTTTTT.

J is TRBJ2-2 and V is TRBV2; maybe TRBD1 (5 bases). V shed 7 bases and J shed 3 bases, with 12 bases lying between them. Germline V gives CDR1 SNHLY, CDR2 FYNNEI. The CDR3 loop spans 14 amino acids. CDR3 nucleotides: TGTGCCAGCAAAGACAGCTTAGACACCGGGGAGCTGTTTTTT. Its protein is CASKDSLDTGELFF.